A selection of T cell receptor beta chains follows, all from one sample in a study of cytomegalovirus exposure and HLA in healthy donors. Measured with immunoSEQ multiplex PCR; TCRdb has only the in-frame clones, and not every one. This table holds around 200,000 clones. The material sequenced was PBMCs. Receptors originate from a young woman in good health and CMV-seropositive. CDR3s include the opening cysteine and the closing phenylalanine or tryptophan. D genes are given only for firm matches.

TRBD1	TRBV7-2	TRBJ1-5	TGTGCCAGCAGCTCCTCAGCGACAGGGGGATATCAGCCCCAGCATTTT	CASSSSATGGYQPQHF
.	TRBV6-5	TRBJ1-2	TGTGCCAGCAGCGAGGGGGTAAACTATGGCTACACCTTC	CASSEGVNYGYTF
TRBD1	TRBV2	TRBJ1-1	TGTGCCAGCAGGACAGGGTGGGGAACTGAAGCTTTCTTT	CASRTGWGTEAFF
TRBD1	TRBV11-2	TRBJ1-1	TGTGCCAGCAGCTTAGAGCAGGGGGCGGGAGAAGCTTTCTTT	CASSLEQGAGEAFF
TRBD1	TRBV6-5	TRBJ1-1	TGTGCCAGCAGTTACACGGACAGGGCCTTAAACACTGAAGCTTTCTTT	CASSYTDRALNTEAFF
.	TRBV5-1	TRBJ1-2	TGCGCCAGCAGCCCGGGGGGTAGCGCTAACTATGGCTACACCTTC	CASSPGGSANYGYTF
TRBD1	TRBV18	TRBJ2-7	TGTGCCAGCTCACCAGGGGACAGGTACGAGCAGTACTTC	CASSPGDRYEQYF
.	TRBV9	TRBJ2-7	TGTGCCAGCAGTCTCCTAGGGGGAAGCCTCGCCGAGCAGTACTTC	CASSLLGGSLAEQYF
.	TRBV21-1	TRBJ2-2	TGTGCCAGCAGCTCCCTCTGGGTGGGACACACGAACACCGGGGAGCTGTTTTTT	CASSSLWVGHTNTGELFF
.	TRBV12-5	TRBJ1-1	TGTGCTAGTGGTTTTACAGGAACGAACACTGAAGCTTTCTTT	CASGFTGTNTEAFF
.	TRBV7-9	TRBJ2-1	TGTGCCAGCAGCTACGGAGATAATGAGCAGTTCTTC	CASSYGDNEQFF
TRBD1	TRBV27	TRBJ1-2	TGTGCCAGCAGTTCCCCCGCAGGGGGATCCTATGGCTACACCTTC	CASSSPAGGSYGYTF
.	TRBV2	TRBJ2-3	TGTGCCAGCAGTGAAGCGGGCCGACAGGATACGCAGTATTTT	CASSEAGRQDTQYF
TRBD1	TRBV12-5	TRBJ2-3	TGTGCTAGTGGTCCCCCAGGGGGTGCGCACGCAGATACGCAGTATTTT	CASGPPGGAHADTQYF
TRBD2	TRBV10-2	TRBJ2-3	TGCGCCAGCAGTGAGGACCAGACTAGCGGTTACACAGATACGCAGTATTTT	CASSEDQTSGYTDTQYF
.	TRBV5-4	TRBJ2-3	TGTGCCAGCAGCTTTCCCGGCGAGAGGGACACAGATACGCAGTATTTT	CASSFPGERDTDTQYF